A selection of T cell receptor beta chains follows, all from one sample in a study of cytomegalovirus exposure and HLA in healthy donors. Method: immunoSEQ multiplex PCR; TCRdb's copy keeps in-frame clones and lacks some. Of roughly 190,000 clones in the sample, 81% are singletons; the top ten hold around 2%. The sample was PBMCs. The receptors were sampled from a man aged 18 to 30 in good health and CMV-seronegative. Both conserved end residues are part of each CDR3. The order of the fields is D gene, CDR3 length, V gene, clone size, J gene, CDR3 protein, CDR3 DNA. D genes are given only for firm matches. Size values are once, few and many counts, or a class for expanded clones, and some rows have none.

TRBD2,17,TRBV10-3,once,TRBJ2-1,CAISDPLRRGVYNEQFF,TGTGCCATCAGTGACCCCCTGAGGCGGGGGGTATACAATGAGCAGTTCTTC
NA,13,TRBV29-1,NA,TRBJ2-7,CSVHDSVRGEQYF,TGCAGCGTACATGACTCGGTGCGGGGCGAGCAGTACTTC
NA,16,TRBV5-1,few,TRBJ2-3,CASSLFSGRPTDTQYF,TGCGCCAGCAGCTTGTTTAGCGGACGACCCACAGATACGCAGTATTTT
NA,13,TRBV18,NA,TRBJ1-2,CASSPGRMYGYTF,TGTGCCAGCTCACCGGGGCGGATGTATGGCTACACCTTC
TRBD1,13,TRBV12-5,NA,TRBJ1-2,CASGTGGNYGYTF,TGTGCTAGTGGGACAGGGGGGAACTATGGCTACACCTTC
NA,16,TRBV5-1,NA,TRBJ1-6,CASSTRDPRGLAPLHF,TGCGCCAGCAGCACCAGGGACCCCAGGGGCCTCGCTCCCCTCCACTTT
NA,13,TRBV7-3,NA,TRBJ2-1,CASSLTSDNEQFF,TGTGCCAGCAGCTTAACATCCGACAATGAGCAGTTCTTC
TRBD2,17,TRBV2,NA,TRBJ2-1,CASSRTSGRAGSNEQFF,TGTGCCAGCAGTCGGACTAGCGGGAGGGCCGGGAGCAATGAGCAGTTCTTC
NA,16,TRBV15,NA,TRBJ2-2,CATSREPTGWAGELFF,TGTGCCACCAGCAGAGAACCTACAGGGTGGGCCGGGGAGCTGTTTTTT
NA,15,TRBV7-6,NA,TRBJ2-7,CASSFLSSPTFEQYF,TGTGCCAGCAGCTTCTTGAGTTCGCCAACGTTCGAGCAGTACTTC
TRBD1,15,TRBV2,NA,TRBJ2-7,CASSELGQRPYEQYF,TGTGCCAGCAGTGAATTGGGACAGAGACCCTACGAGCAGTACTTC
NA,15,TRBV27,NA,TRBJ2-7,CASSLSVRGAYEQYF,TGTGCCAGCAGTTTATCAGTCCGGGGAGCCTACGAGCAGTACTTC
TRBD1,17,TRBV2,NA,TRBJ1-6,CASSDRTGGRNNSPLHF,TGTGCCAGCAGTGATCGGACAGGGGGTCGGAATAATTCACCCCTCCACTTT
NA,15,TRBV2,NA,TRBJ1-5,CASSEAGVSNQPQHF,TGTGCCAGCAGTGAAGCCGGGGTTTCTAATCAGCCCCAGCATTTT